The 32 T cell receptor beta chains below come from one sample, sequenced in a study of blood T cell repertoires in COVID-19. Data came from immunoSEQ multiplex PCR; TCRdb stores just in-frame clones and leaves some out. The sample holds about 140,000 clones; under 85% are singletons and the top ten take under 9.5%. Sequenced material: peripheral blood. These receptors were obtained from an elderly woman in a cohort sampled during active or convalescent COVID-19.

This sequence joins TRBV28 and TRBJ2-2, with 7 bases identical to TRBD2. CDR3 size: 15 residues. Germline CDR1 MDHEN, CDR2 SYDVKM. The trim removed 6 bases at V and 5 bases at J, leaving 9 bases unmatched. CDR3 coding DNA: TGTGCCAGCAGCCCCCCGGGGAGGGTAACCGGGGAGCTGTTTTTT. It is translated as CASSPPGRVTGELFF.

The chain is built from TRBV5-1 and TRBJ1-1; no firm D call. CDR1 and CDR2 from the germline V gene are SGHRS and YFSETQ. The V gene lost 6 bases and the J gene lost 1 base, with 13 bases spanning the gap. The CDR3 sequence is 14 residues long. The CDR3: CASNPGARNTEAFF. CDR3 bases: TGCGCCAGCAACCCCGGAGCTAGGAACACTGAAGCTTTCTTT.

The V gene is TRBV5-4, the J gene TRBJ1-2, with D unclear. The CDR3 runs to 16 residues. With 0 bases removed from V and 2 bases from J, the gap between germline ends came to 14 bases. Germline V gene sequence: CDR1 SGHNT, CDR2 YYREEE (reference sequence). CDR3 in amino acids: CASSLDAGRPNYGYTF. The CDR3 DNA sequence: TGTGCCAGCAGCTTGGACGCGGGGAGGCCCAACTATGGCTACACCTTC.

This chain joins TRBV24-1 and TRBJ2-1; 7 nucleotides align to TRBD1. The CDR3 has 14 amino acids. V was clipped by 4 bases and J by 3 bases; unmatched bases: 2. The germline V gene has CDR1 KGHDR and CDR2 SFDVKD. CDR3 sequence: CATSEHRGYNEQFF. CDR3 nucleotide sequence: TGTGCCACCAGTGAGCACAGGGGCTACAATGAGCAGTTCTTC.

V and J are TRBV7-9 and TRBJ1-5; 9 nucleotides agree with TRBD1. The CDR3 has 14 amino acids. The germline CDR1 and CDR2 sequences are SEHNR and FQNEAQ (reference sequence). Trimming cost V 6 bases and J 8 bases; bases outside gene matches: 8. CDR3 in amino acids: CASSSRTGDKPQHF. CDR3 DNA: TGTGCCAGCAGTTCTCGGACAGGGGATAAGCCCCAGCATTTT.

This clone was seen only once. The rearrangement uses TRBV6-5 and TRBJ1-2, with 9 positions matching TRBD1. V shed 4 bases and J 6 bases; nucleotides not matched to a gene: 12. Germline assignment: CDR1 MNHEY and CDR2 SVGAGI. The length of the CDR3 is 16 residues. Here the CDR3 reads CASSLTGTGIGHGYTF. CDR3 nucleotides: TGTGCCAGCAGTTTAACCGGGACAGGGATCGGTCATGGCTACACCTTC.

The gene calls are TRBV6-6 and TRBJ1-1, with D possibly being TRBD1 (6 bases). The germline V gene encodes CDR1 MNHNY and CDR2 SVGAGI (reference sequence). V dropped 4 bases and J dropped 4 bases, with 7 bases sitting between them. The CDR3 is made up of 12 amino acids. The CDR3 region has the DNA TGTGCCAGCAGTTCGACAGGCACTGAAGCTTTCTTT. Translating it yields CASSSTGTEAFF.

The chain couples TRBV28 to TRBJ1-2; D uncertain. CDR1 MDHEN and CDR2 SYDVKM come from the germline V gene. Trimming stripped 1 base from V and 6 bases from J, with 18 bases between. This CDR3 has 16 amino acids. The CDR3 spells CASSLYPNRGLNGYTF. The CDR3, as DNA: TGTGCCAGCAGTTTATACCCTAATAGAGGGTTGAATGGCTACACCTTC.

The chain combines TRBV2 with TRBJ1-5; 8 nucleotides agree with TRBD1. The CDR3 consists of 15 residues. Germline V gene sequence: CDR1 SNHLY, CDR2 FYNNEI. Germline trimming cut 4 bases from V and 6 bases from J; bases unmatched to any gene: 8. The CDR3 protein is CASSGAGGPGQPQHF. CDR3 DNA: TGTGCCAGCAGTGGCGCAGGGGGCCCGGGTCAGCCCCAGCATTTT.

The gene calls are TRBV6-5 and TRBJ1-2; D is perhaps TRBD1 (6 bases). V lost 6 bases, J lost 2 bases, and 16 bases lay in between. CDR1 is MNHEY and CDR2 is SVGAGI in the germline V gene. This CDR3 region has 15 residues. This chain's CDR3 is CASSQPGVGNYGYTF. CDR3 nucleotide sequence: TGTGCCAGCAGCCAGCCAGGGGTAGGAAACTATGGCTACACCTTC.

The V and J genes are TRBV28 and TRBJ1-1; D gene ambiguous. Germline V lookup: CDR1 MDHEN, CDR2 SYDVKM. V lost 6 bases and J 0 bases, leaving 14 bases between the germline ends. CDR3 length equals 15 residues. This chain's CDR3 is CASSPFGVMNTEAFF. As DNA, the CDR3 is TGTGCCAGCAGCCCTTTCGGGGTCATGAACACTGAAGCTTTCTTT.

This chain uses TRBV5-1 with TRBJ1-5; 7 nucleotides line up with TRBD1. Per germline, CDR1 SGHRS and CDR2 YFSETQ. This CDR3 contains 14 residues. Trimming at V came to 2 bases and at J to 3 bases, leaving 2 bases not matched to a gene. The CDR3, as DNA: TGCGCCAGCAGCTTCGGGACAGACAATCAGCCCCAGCATTTT. Translation: CASSFGTDNQPQHF.

This clone was counted many times. The rearrangement uses TRBV23-1 and TRBJ2-7; a possible D gene is TRBD2 (6 bases). TRBV23-1 has ORF status, its function being uncertain. The CDR3 is 14 residues long. The V and J ends lost 8 bases and 3 bases respectively, with 17 bases between them. The CDR3 sequence is CASGRAGEVYEQYV. DNA for the CDR3: TGCGCCAGCGGCCGCGCCGGGGAGGTCTACGAGCAGTACGTC.

The V gene is TRBV2, the J gene TRBJ1-5; 8 bases agree with TRBD1. CDR3 length equals 15 residues. Trimming at V came to 4 bases and at J to 3 bases, leaving 5 bases not matched to a gene. Germline V gene lookup returns CDR1 SNHLY and CDR2 FYNNEI. This CDR3 reads CASSGRQGANQPQHF. Here the CDR3 DNA reads TGTGCCAGCAGTGGTCGGCAGGGGGCCAATCAGCCCCAGCATTTT.

The genes are TRBV4-1 and TRBJ2-2; TRBD1 is a possible D gene (6 bases). This CDR3 has 20 amino acids. Germline V gives CDR1 MGHRA, CDR2 YSYEKL. V dropped 1 base and J dropped 4 bases, with 25 bases sitting between them. CDR3 amino acids: CASSQGGGQTTGGSTGELFF. The CDR3 DNA is TGCGCCAGCAGCCAAGGAGGGGGACAAACTACTGGGGGATCCACCGGGGAGCTGTTTTTT.

This clone was seen only once. Other DNA sequences in this sample translate to the same CDR3. The chain recombines TRBV28 with TRBJ1-1; TRBD1 might be the D (5 bases). V was shortened by 7 bases and J by 2 bases, with 14 bases between the two germline ends. The CDR3 totals 14 residues. The germline CDR1 and CDR2 sequences are MDHEN and SYDVKM. Here the CDR3 DNA reads TGTGCCAGCACCAGAACAGGCGCCAACACTGAAGCTTTCTTT. This encodes CASTRTGANTEAFF.

This clone was observed once. The V call is TRBV7-2, the J call TRBJ2-1, with 8 bases aligning to TRBD1. In germline, CDR1 is SGHTA, CDR2 FQGNSA. J lost 3 bases, V lost 5 bases, and 9 bases had no gene match. CDR3 length equals 16 residues. CDR3 in amino acids: CASSRRGPGFYNEQFF. The DNA of the CDR3 is TGTGCCAGCAGCCGCAGGGGGCCCGGGTTCTACAATGAGCAGTTCTTC.

The chain is built from TRBV6-4 and TRBJ2-2; TRBD2 matches 8 bases. Germline V gives CDR1 MRHNA, CDR2 SNTAGT. After removal of 6 bases from V and 3 bases from J, the junction contained 3 bases not matched to a gene. The length of the CDR3 is 14 residues. CDR3 nucleotide sequence: TGTGCCAGCAGACGGGGGGGAGACACCGGGGAGCTGTTTTTT. It translates to CASRRGGDTGELFF.

V gene TRBV6-6 combines with J gene TRBJ2-3, with TRBD2 identical over 9 bases. The ends lost 6 bases at V and 4 bases at J; junction bases unmatched: 11. The germline CDR1 and CDR2 sequences are MNHNY and SVGAGI (reference sequence). CDR3 length: 16 residues. CDR3 sequence reads: CASSPYGGGAADTQYF. Here the CDR3 DNA reads TGTGCCAGCAGCCCTTATGGCGGGGGGGCCGCAGATACGCAGTATTTT.

The chain employs TRBV7-3 and TRBJ1-1; D is uncertain. The ends were cut back, 8 bases at V and 0 bases at J, with 13 bases in the middle. Germline V lookup: CDR1 SGHTA, CDR2 FQGTGA. The CDR3 covers 14 residues. The CDR3 region has the DNA TGTGCCAGCGCGCAGCGGCCCATGAACACTGAAGCTTTCTTT. This gives the protein CASAQRPMNTEAFF. The variable domain in full, completed from reference TRBV7-3 and TRBJ1-1, reads GAGVSQTPSNKVTEKGKYVELRCDPISGHTALYWYRQSLGQGPEFLIYFQGTGAADDSGLPNDRFFAVRPEGSVSTLKIQRTERGDSAVYLCASAQRPMNTEAFFGQGTRLTVV.

This chain connects TRBV18 to TRBJ1-4; the match to TRBD1 covers 7 bases. CDR1 is KGHSH, CDR2 LQKENI, per germline. This CDR3 has 15 residues. After removal of 0 bases from V and 8 bases from J, the junction contained 6 bases not matched to a gene. DNA for the CDR3: TGTGCCAGCTCACCACCCATGACAGGGCCCGAAAAACTGTTTTTT. Protein: CASSPPMTGPEKLFF.

V and J are TRBV6-5 and TRBJ2-3; 8 positions match TRBD2. Germline V gene data show CDR1 as MNHEY and CDR2 as SVGAGI. V lost 7 bases and J lost 0; bases outside the gene matches: 6. The CDR3 contains 15 residues. The CDR3 DNA is TGTGCCAGCAAATATAGCGGGGCTAGCACAGATACGCAGTATTTT. Its translation is CASKYSGASTDTQYF.

The chain joins TRBV7-2 to TRBJ2-5; perhaps TRBD1 as D (6 bases). CDR1 is SGHTA and CDR2 is FQGNSA in the germline V gene. The V gene lost 5 bases and the J gene lost 3 bases, with 16 bases spanning the gap. This CDR3 is built from 15 residues. The CDR3 coding sequence is TGTGCCAGCAGCCCAGGGGTCGTAGATAAAGAGACCCAGTACTTC. The encoded protein is CASSPGVVDKETQYF.

The chain combines TRBV11-3 with TRBJ1-1; D unclear. Germline V gene sequence: CDR1 SGHNT, CDR2 YENEEA. CDR3 length equals 13 residues. V lost 0 bases and J 9 bases, leaving 11 bases between the germline ends. DNA of the CDR3: TGTGCCAGCAGCTTAGATCTCTCTAGGCAAGCTTTCTTT. Residues: CASSLDLSRQAFF.

The chain couples TRBV5-1 to TRBJ2-7; TRBD2 is a possible D gene (6 bases). V lost 0 bases, J lost 1 base, and 14 bases lay in between. The germline V gene has CDR1 SGHRS and CDR2 YFSETQ. The CDR3 has 16 residues. The CDR3 DNA is TGCGCCAGCAGCTTGGCAACCGCGGGGCGGTCCTACGAGCAGTACTTC. It is translated as CASSLATAGRSYEQYF.

The chain uses TRBV12-3 or TRBV12-4 and TRBJ1-1, with TRBD1 matching 7 bases. V lost 3 bases and J lost 6; bases outside the gene matches: 4. The CDR3 is 13 residues long. The CDR3 coding sequence is TGTGCCAGCAGTTTGTGGCAGGGGGCTGAAGCTTTCTTT. It translates to CASSLWQGAEAFF.

The chain couples TRBV2 to TRBJ1-2; D is unresolved. The V end lost 4 bases, the J end lost 14 bases, and 23 bases lay between the germline ends. This CDR3 is built from 14 residues. Germline loops: CDR1 SNHLY, CDR2 FYNNEI. In DNA, the CDR3 is TGTGCCAGCAGTGTGCCAGCCCGGAGTCGTAGTGGGACCTTC. Translation: CASSVPARSRSGTF.

V is TRBV7-2 and J is TRBJ1-4; 8 bases agree with TRBD1. Per germline, CDR1 SGHTA and CDR2 FQGNSA. J lost 8 bases, V lost 4 bases, and 6 bases had no gene match. The CDR3 runs 14 residues. The CDR3 reads CASSSRTGREKLFF. In nucleotides, the CDR3 is TGTGCCAGCAGCTCCCGGACAGGGAGGGAAAAACTGTTTTTT.

This clone has just one count. The V gene is TRBV7-8, the J gene TRBJ2-7; D gene ambiguous. Trimming removed 2 bases at V and 2 bases at J, with 4 bases between. Germline-derived CDR1 and CDR2 are SGHVS and FQNEAQ. The CDR3 covers 12 residues. This chain's CDR3 is CASSLLPYEQYF. CDR3 sequence (DNA): TGTGCCAGCAGCTTACTACCCTACGAGCAGTACTTC.

The rearrangement uses TRBV5-4 and TRBJ1-4, with D hard to call. CDR1 is SGHNT, CDR2 YYREEE, per germline (reference sequence). This CDR3 is built from 12 residues. V lost 4 bases to trimming and J lost 11 bases, with 12 bases between them. CDR3 amino acids: CASSPPQQKLFF. In DNA, the CDR3 is TGTGCCAGCAGCCCCCCGCAACAGAAACTGTTTTTT.

CDR3 sequence: CASRGLGEKLFF. The DNA for the CDR3 is TGTGCCAGCAGGGGGCTCGGGGAAAAACTGTTTTTT. The chain combines TRBV28 with TRBJ1-4; D might be TRBD1 (5 bases). This CDR3 is 12 amino acids long. Germline loops: CDR1 MDHEN, CDR2 SYDVKM. Trimming left V 6 bases short and J 8 bases short, with 10 bases between.

The rearrangement joins TRBV4-2 to TRBJ2-3, with 11 bases that match TRBD2. The V gene end was trimmed by 1 base and the J gene end by 4 bases; junction bases not matched to a gene: 1. Germline loops: CDR1 LGHNA, CDR2 YNFKEQ. This CDR3 has 15 amino acids. CDR3 loop: CASSQVSGGADTQYF. Written as DNA, the CDR3 is TGTGCCAGCAGCCAAGTTAGCGGGGGGGCAGATACGCAGTATTTT.